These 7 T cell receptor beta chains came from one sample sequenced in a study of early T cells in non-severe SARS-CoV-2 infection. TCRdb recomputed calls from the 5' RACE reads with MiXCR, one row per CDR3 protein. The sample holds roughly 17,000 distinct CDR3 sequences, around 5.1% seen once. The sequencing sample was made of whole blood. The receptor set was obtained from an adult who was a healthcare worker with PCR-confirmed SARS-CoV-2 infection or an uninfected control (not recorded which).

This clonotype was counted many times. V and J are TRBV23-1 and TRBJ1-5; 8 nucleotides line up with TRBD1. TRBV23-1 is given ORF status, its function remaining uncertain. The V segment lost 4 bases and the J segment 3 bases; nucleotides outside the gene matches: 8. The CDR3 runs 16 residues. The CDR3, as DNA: TGCGCCAGCAGTCCCAGCCGGGACAGGTTCAATCAGCCCCAGCATTTT. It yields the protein CASSPSRDRFNQPQHF.

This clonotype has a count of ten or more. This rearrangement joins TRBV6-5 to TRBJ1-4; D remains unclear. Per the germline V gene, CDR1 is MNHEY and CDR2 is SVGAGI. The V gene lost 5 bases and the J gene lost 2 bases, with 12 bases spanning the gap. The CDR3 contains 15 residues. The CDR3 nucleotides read TGTGCCAGCAGTCCACGATTGCGGACTAATGAAAAACTGTTTTTT. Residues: CASSPRLRTNEKLFF.

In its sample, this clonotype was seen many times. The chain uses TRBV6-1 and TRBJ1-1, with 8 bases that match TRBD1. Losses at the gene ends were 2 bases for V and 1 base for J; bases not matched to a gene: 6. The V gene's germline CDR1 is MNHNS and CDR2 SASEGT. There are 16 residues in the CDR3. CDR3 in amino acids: CASSEIIGQGNTEAFF. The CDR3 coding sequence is TGTGCCAGCAGTGAAATAATTGGACAGGGGAACACTGAAGCTTTCTTT.

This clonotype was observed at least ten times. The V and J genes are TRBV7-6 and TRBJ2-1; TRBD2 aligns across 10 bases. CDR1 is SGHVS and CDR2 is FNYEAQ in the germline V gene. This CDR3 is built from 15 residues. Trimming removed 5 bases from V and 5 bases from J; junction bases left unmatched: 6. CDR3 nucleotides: TGTGCCAGCAGCATAAATAGCGGGAGGAACAATGAGCAGTTCTTC. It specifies CASSINSGRNNEQFF.

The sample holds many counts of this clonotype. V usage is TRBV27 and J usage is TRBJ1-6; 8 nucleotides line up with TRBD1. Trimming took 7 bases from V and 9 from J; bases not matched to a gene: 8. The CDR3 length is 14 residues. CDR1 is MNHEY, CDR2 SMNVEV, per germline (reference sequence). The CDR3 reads CASNRGIVGSPLHF. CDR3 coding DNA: TGTGCCAGCAACAGGGGGATTGTTGGTTCACCCCTCCACTTT.

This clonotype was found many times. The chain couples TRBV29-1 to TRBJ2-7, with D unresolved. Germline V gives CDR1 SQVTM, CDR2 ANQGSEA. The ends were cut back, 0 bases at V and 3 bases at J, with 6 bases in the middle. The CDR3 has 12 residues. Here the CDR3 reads CSVEESGYEQYV. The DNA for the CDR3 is TGCAGCGTTGAAGAATCGGGCTACGAGCAGTACGTC.

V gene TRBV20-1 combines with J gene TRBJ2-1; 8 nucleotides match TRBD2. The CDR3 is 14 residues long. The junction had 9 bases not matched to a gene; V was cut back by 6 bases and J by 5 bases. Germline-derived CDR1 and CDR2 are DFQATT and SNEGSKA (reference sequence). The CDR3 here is CSAVGTSGDNEQFF. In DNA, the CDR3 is TGCAGTGCCGTCGGGACTAGTGGGGACAATGAGCAGTTCTTC.